The 13 T cell receptor beta chains in this list originate from one sample, sequenced in a study of long-term antiretroviral therapy in people with HIV. The run of the v3.0 immunoSEQ assay was at survey level. Sequencing used immunoSEQ multiplex PCR; TCRdb keeps in-frame clones, though not all of them. The sample lists 25,000 to 35,000 clones, roughly 93% seen once, with approximately 2.5% in the top ten. Sequences were derived from unsorted PBMCs, sampled 7.3 to 7.5 years after starting antiretroviral therapy. The receptor set was obtained from a man aged 45-60 years with HIV.

V usage is TRBV27 and J usage is TRBJ2-3; 8 bases are shared with TRBD2. The CDR3 extends over 16 amino acids. In germline, CDR1 is MNHEY, CDR2 SMNVEV (reference sequence). V gave up 3 bases and J gave up 2 bases; unmatched junction bases: 7. The CDR3 protein is CASSFSLAGFTDTQYF. In DNA form, the CDR3 reads TGTGCCAGCAGTTTCTCCTTAGCGGGGTTCACAGATACGCAGTATTTT.

The DNA for the CDR3 is TGTGCCAGCAGTATTGGGTGGGTTAGCACAGATACGCAGTATTTT. Translated: CASSIGWVSTDTQYF. This sequence joins TRBV27 and TRBJ2-3; D is unclear. Germline CDR1 is MNHEY and CDR2 is SMNVEV (reference sequence). CDR3 length: 15 amino acids. V shed 5 bases and J shed 0 bases, with 12 bases lying between them.

As to this clone: Other DNA sequences from this sample encode an identical CDR3 as well. DNA of the CDR3: TGTGCCTGGAGCCGGGCGTCGGGCAATCAGCCCCAGCATTTT. It yields the protein CAWSRASGNQPQHF. The chain joins TRBV30 to TRBJ1-5; D call uncertain. The germline CDR1 and CDR2 sequences are GTSNPN and SVGIG (reference sequence). V gave up 3 bases and J gave up 2 bases, with 11 bases separating them. The CDR3 has 14 amino acids.

This clone was seen only once. The V call is TRBV5-4, the J call TRBJ1-4; D remains unclear. V was cut by 7 bases and J by 3 bases, with 13 bases left in between. Germline loops: CDR1 SGHNT, CDR2 YYREEE (reference sequence). The CDR3 runs to 14 residues. CDR3 coding DNA: TGTGCCAGCTCCTCGGGTGCTGCTAATGAAAAACTGTTTTTT. Protein sequence: CASSSGAANEKLFF.

CDR3 amino acids: CASSLEQGGYTF. CDR3 DNA: TGTGCCAGCAGTTTAGAGCAGGGTGGCTACACCTTC. This rearrangement joins TRBV28 to TRBJ1-2, with D possibly being TRBD1 (5 bases). CDR1 MDHEN and CDR2 SYDVKM come from the germline V gene. This CDR3 has 12 amino acids. The ends were cut back, 2 bases at V and 7 bases at J, with 8 bases in the middle.

J is TRBJ2-1 and V is TRBV7-8; TRBD1 agrees at 10 bases. Per the germline V gene, CDR1 is SGHVS and CDR2 is FQNEAQ. The CDR3 is 16 residues long. J was trimmed by 7 bases and V by 1 base; bases with no gene match: 7. The CDR3 DNA sequence: TGTGCCAGCAGCTTAGGGTTTGGGACAGGGGCGAATGAGCAGTTCTTC. Translating gives CASSLGFGTGANEQFF.

This chain uses TRBV18 with TRBJ1-2; D not certain. CDR1 is KGHSH, CDR2 LQKENI, per germline. CDR3 length equals 14 residues. Between the trimmed V and J ends, which lost 2 bases and 5 bases, there was a span of 12 bases. The CDR3 spells CASSPDGSLYGYTF. The CDR3 nucleotides are TGTGCCAGCTCACCAGACGGGTCGTTGTATGGCTACACCTTC.

The chain couples TRBV7-9 to TRBJ1-4; 7 positions match TRBD1. This CDR3 contains 16 residues. V shed 1 base and J 6 bases; nucleotides not matched to a gene: 8. Per the germline V gene, CDR1 is SEHNR and CDR2 is FQNEAQ (reference sequence). Written as DNA, the CDR3 is TGTGCCAGCAGCTTAGGGTCGGGACAGAGAGATGAAAAACTGTTTTTT. Translating gives CASSLGSGQRDEKLFF.

The chain uses TRBV7-8 and TRBJ2-3, with TRBD2 identical over 9 bases. The CDR3 is 16 residues long. CDR1 and CDR2 (germline): SGHVS, FQNEAQ. J was trimmed by 2 bases and V by 1 base; bases with no gene match: 4. The CDR3, as DNA: TGTGCCAGCAGCTTAGTTGGCGGGGGGGTCACAGATACGCAGTATTTT. Translation gives CASSLVGGGVTDTQYF.

The chain carries TRBV7-2 and TRBJ2-7; 7 positions agree with TRBD1. CDR3 length: 15 residues. V shed 2 bases and J 6 bases; nucleotides not matched to a gene: 10. CDR1 is SGHTA and CDR2 is FQGNSA in the germline V gene. CDR3 nucleotides: TGTGCCAGCAGCTTATTTCGGGACAGCTCTGGCGAGCAGTACTTC. Amino acids: CASSLFRDSSGEQYF.

This clone is a singleton in its sample. This rearrangement joins TRBV6-5 to TRBJ1-1, with D tentatively TRBD1 (6 bases). The CDR3 has 14 amino acids. Trimming stripped 0 bases from V and 5 bases from J, with 10 bases between. CDR1 and CDR2 from the germline V gene are MNHEY and SVGAGI. The CDR3 loop is CASSYSQGRTEAFF. The CDR3 region has the DNA TGTGCCAGCAGTTACTCTCAGGGGCGGACTGAAGCTTTCTTT.

The chain combines TRBV13 with TRBJ2-1; 11 bases map to TRBD2. This CDR3 is built from 15 residues. V lost 5 bases and J lost 7; bases outside the gene matches: 7. Germline CDR1 reads PRHDT; CDR2 reads FYEKMQ (reference sequence). The CDR3 is CASSRRLAGNNEQFF. As DNA, the CDR3 is TGTGCCAGCAGCCGCCGACTAGCGGGGAATAATGAGCAGTTCTTC.

The chain has TRBV9 and TRBJ1-2, with D unclear. V lost 0 bases and J 0 bases, leaving 12 bases between the germline ends. This CDR3 comprises 16 residues. Looked up from germline, CDR1 is SGDLS and CDR2 is YYNGEE. The CDR3 loop is CASSVDSASSNYGYTF. The DNA for the CDR3 is TGTGCCAGCAGCGTAGATTCAGCGAGCTCTAACTATGGCTACACCTTC.